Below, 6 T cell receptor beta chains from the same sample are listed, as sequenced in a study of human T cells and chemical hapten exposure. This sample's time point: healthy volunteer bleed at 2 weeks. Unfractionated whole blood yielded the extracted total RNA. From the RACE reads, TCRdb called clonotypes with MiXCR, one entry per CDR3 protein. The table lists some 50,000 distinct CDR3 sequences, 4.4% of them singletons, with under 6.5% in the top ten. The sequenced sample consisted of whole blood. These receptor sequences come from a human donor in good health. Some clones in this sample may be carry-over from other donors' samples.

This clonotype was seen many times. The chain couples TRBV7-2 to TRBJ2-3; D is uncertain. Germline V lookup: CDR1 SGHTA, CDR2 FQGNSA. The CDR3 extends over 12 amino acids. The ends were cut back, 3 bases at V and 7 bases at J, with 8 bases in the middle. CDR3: CASSFNSNTQYF. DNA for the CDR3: TGTGCCAGCAGCTTTAATTCAAATACGCAGTATTTT.

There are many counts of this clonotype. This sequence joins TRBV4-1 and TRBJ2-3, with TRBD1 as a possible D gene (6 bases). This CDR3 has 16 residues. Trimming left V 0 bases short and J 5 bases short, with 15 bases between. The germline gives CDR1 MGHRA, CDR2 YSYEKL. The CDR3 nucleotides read TGCGCCAGCAGCCAAGAGCCTAGCAGCAGGGGAGATACGCAGTATTTT. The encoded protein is CASSQEPSSRGDTQYF.

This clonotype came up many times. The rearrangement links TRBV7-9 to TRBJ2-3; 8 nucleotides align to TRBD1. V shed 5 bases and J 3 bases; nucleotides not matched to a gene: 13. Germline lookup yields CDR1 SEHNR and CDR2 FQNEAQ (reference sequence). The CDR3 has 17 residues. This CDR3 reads CASSLPAQDRETDTQYF. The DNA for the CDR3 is TGTGCCAGCAGCCTACCCGCCCAGGACAGGGAGACAGATACGCAGTATTTT. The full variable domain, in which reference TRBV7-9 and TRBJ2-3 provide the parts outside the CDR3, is DTGVSQNPRHKITKRGQNVTFRCDPISEHNRLYWYRQTLGQGPEFLTYFQNEAQLEKSRLLSDRFSAERPKGSFSTLEIQRTEQGDSAMYLCASSLPAQDRETDTQYFGPGTRLTVL.

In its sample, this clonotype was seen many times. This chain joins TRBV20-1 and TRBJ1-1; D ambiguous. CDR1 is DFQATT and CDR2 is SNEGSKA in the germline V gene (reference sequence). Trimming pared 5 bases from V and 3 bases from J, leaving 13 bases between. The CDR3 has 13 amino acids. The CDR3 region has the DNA TGCAGTGCTCAGCCTCAGTGGTACACTGAAGCTTTCTTT. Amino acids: CSAQPQWYTEAFF.

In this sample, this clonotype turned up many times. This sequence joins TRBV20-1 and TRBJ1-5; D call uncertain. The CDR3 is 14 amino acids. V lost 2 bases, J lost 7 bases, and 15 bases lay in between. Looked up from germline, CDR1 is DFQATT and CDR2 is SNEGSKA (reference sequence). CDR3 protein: CSARSGFTGQPQHF. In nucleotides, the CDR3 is TGCAGTGCTAGATCGGGCTTTACGGGGCAGCCCCAGCATTTT.

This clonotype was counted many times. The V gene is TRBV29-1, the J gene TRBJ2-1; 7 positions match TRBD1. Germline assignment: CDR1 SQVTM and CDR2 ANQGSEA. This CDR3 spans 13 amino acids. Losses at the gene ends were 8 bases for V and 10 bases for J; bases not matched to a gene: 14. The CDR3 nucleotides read TGCAGCACCGGACAGGCCCCTTACTCGGAGCAGTTCTTC. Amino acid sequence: CSTGQAPYSEQFF.